This TCR beta chain was found in a study of neoadjuvant nivolumab and ipilimumab in lung cancer. The study's findings and limits: Pretherapy blood TCR richness correlated positively with resected tumor richness. Only two of four nivolumab-treated tumors gained richness and clonality by surgery.

The data were produced by immunoSEQ multiplex PCR, yet TCRdb's version contains in-frame clones alone and is incomplete. Found here are 24,000 or so clones, 65% to 85% of them singletons; the top ten hold 5.5% to 6.5%. Points on this clone: Its antigen is still unknown.

The sequencing here drew on peripheral blood, taken before neoadjuvant nivolumab, alone or with ipilimumab. The clonotype originates from an adult with non-small cell lung cancer.

CDR3 residues: CASSQEDRNYGYTF. The CDR3 region has the DNA TGCGCCAGCAGCCAAGAGGACCGGAACTATGGCTACACCTTC. This rearrangement joins TRBV4-1 to TRBJ1-2, with unresolved D. The CDR3 length is 14 residues. Germline V gene sequence: CDR1 MGHRA, CDR2 YSYEKL. Deletions cut 0 bases from V and 2 bases from J, with 7 bases between.